The rows below give T cell receptor beta chains drawn from one sample of a study of blood T cell repertoires in COVID-19. Data came from immunoSEQ multiplex PCR; TCRdb stores just in-frame clones and leaves some out. The sample carries roughly 250,000 clones, roughly nine tenths recorded once. Material: peripheral blood. Receptor source: a woman aged 25 to 45 with COVID-19, enrolled during active disease. CDR3s include the opening cysteine and the closing phenylalanine or tryptophan. D genes are given only for firm matches. The listing skips clone size in some rows; elsewhere it reads once, few, many or a size class.

v_gene,d_gene,j_gene,abundance,CDR3aa,CDR3nt
TRBV19,NA,TRBJ2-1,NA,CASSPSGVNEQFF,TGTGCCAGTAGTCCCTCGGGGGTCAATGAGCAGTTCTTC
TRBV6-5,NA,TRBJ1-2,NA,CASRTESRAIYGYTF,TGTGCCAGCAGGACAGAATCCCGGGCCATCTATGGCTACACCTTC
TRBV27,TRBD2,TRBJ2-5,NA,CASRFGGGYQETQYF,TGTGCCAGCAGATTTGGCGGGGGGTACCAAGAGACCCAGTACTTC
TRBV3-1/TRBV3-2,NA,TRBJ1-1,NA,CASSPRLANTEAFF,TGTGCCAGCAGCCCCCGTCTAGCGAACACTGAAGCTTTCTTT
TRBV4-2,NA,TRBJ2-7,NA,CASSQDWTGGFPYEQYF,TGTGCCAGCAGCCAAGATTGGACGGGGGGCTTCCCCTACGAGCAGTACTTC
TRBV3-1/TRBV3-2,TRBD2,TRBJ2-1,NA,CASSPGTSGLRGGEQFF,TGTGCCAGCAGCCCCGGGACTAGCGGACTAAGGGGCGGCGAGCAGTTCTTC
TRBV27,TRBD2,TRBJ2-1,NA,CASLSAASGPLYEQFF,TGTGCCAGTCTGTCGGCGGCTAGCGGACCCCTCTATGAGCAGTTCTTC
TRBV3-1/TRBV3-2,NA,TRBJ2-2,NA,CASSQESQKVGELFF,TGTGCCAGCAGCCAAGAGTCCCAGAAAGTAGGGGAGCTGTTTTTT
TRBV19,NA,TRBJ1-1,once,CASSIDGGGTEAFF,TGTGCCAGTAGTATAGACGGGGGAGGCACTGAAGCTTTCTTT
TRBV5-8,TRBD2,TRBJ2-3,few,CASSRTGGNTDTQYF,TGTGCCAGCAGCCGGACGGGGGGGAACACAGATACGCAGTATTTT
TRBV3-1/TRBV3-2,TRBD2,TRBJ2-7,once,CASSQGGLAGPAQYF,TGTGCCAGCAGCCAAGGCGGACTAGCGGGGCCCGCACAGTACTTC
TRBV29-1,TRBD1,TRBJ2-4,NA,CSATLRTGQYF,TGCAGCGCAACCCTGAGGACAGGGCAGTACTTC
TRBV18,TRBD1,TRBJ1-2,NA,CASSPSGTGGYGYTF,TGTGCCAGCTCACCATCTGGGACAGGGGGCTATGGCTACACCTTC
TRBV3-1/TRBV3-2,TRBD2,TRBJ2-5,NA,CASSQDLAEETQYF,TGTGCCAGCAGCCAAGATCTAGCGGAGGAGACCCAGTACTTC
TRBV5-1,TRBD1,TRBJ2-3,NA,CASSFSPGQPTDTQYF,TGCGCCAGCAGCTTCTCCCCGGGACAGCCCACAGATACGCAGTATTTT
TRBV4-1,TRBD2,TRBJ2-1,NA,CASSQEAGGPVEQFF,TGCGCCAGCAGCCAAGAAGCGGGGGGGCCCGTTGAGCAGTTCTTC
TRBV3-1/TRBV3-2,TRBD1,TRBJ1-5,NA,CASSQAPQGDNQPQHF,TGTGCCAGCAGCCAAGCTCCCCAGGGGGATAACCAGCCCCAGCATTTT
TRBV10-2,NA,TRBJ1-2,NA,CASKDSAIANYGYTF,TGCGCCAGCAAGGACAGCGCTATAGCTAACTATGGCTACACCTTC
TRBV14,TRBD1,TRBJ1-2,NA,CASRQTGYNGYTF,TGTGCCAGCAGGCAGACAGGGTACAATGGCTACACCTTC
TRBV2,TRBD1,TRBJ2-7,NA,CASRDRKSSYEQYF,TGTGCCAGCAGGGACAGGAAAAGCTCCTACGAGCAGTACTTC
TRBV29-1,TRBD1,TRBJ1-2,NA,CSVRQGENYGYTF,TGCAGCGTCCGACAGGGAGAGAACTATGGCTACACCTTC
TRBV18,NA,TRBJ1-5,NA,CASSLQVSKQPQHF,TGTGCCAGCTCACTACAGGTCTCCAAGCAGCCCCAGCATTTT
TRBV19,NA,TRBJ2-6,NA,CASSIILAGASGANVLTF,TGTGCCAGTAGTATAATCTTAGCTGGGGCCTCTGGGGCCAACGTCCTGACTTTC
TRBV6-5,TRBD1,TRBJ2-2,NA,CASSYSTGEKAGELFF,TGTGCCAGCAGTTACTCCACAGGGGAGAAGGCCGGGGAGCTGTTTTTT
TRBV27,NA,TRBJ1-1,few,CASSLWEGDTEAFF,TGTGCCAGCAGTTTATGGGAGGGTGACACTGAAGCTTTCTTT
TRBV19,TRBD1,TRBJ1-1,NA,CASSMTGGRTEAFF,TGTGCCAGTAGTATGACAGGGGGCCGCACTGAAGCTTTCTTT
TRBV18,NA,TRBJ1-1,NA,CASSPAFKGRHTEAFF,TGTGCCAGCTCCCCAGCGTTTAAGGGGAGGCACACTGAAGCTTTCTTT
TRBV10-2,NA,TRBJ1-6,few,CASSGIVSSPLHF,TGCGCCAGCAGTGGTATTGTTTCCTCACCCCTCCACTTT
TRBV5-5,TRBD1,TRBJ2-7,NA,CASSPTGSAYEQYF,TGTGCCAGCAGTCCGACAGGGTCCGCCTACGAGCAGTACTTC
TRBV6-5,TRBD2,TRBJ2-1,NA,CASRGLAGAEQFF,TGTGCCAGCAGGGGACTAGCGGGGGCTGAGCAGTTCTTC
TRBV2,NA,TRBJ1-4,once,CASRTTPGKNEKLFF,TGTGCCAGCAGGACTACCCCCGGGAAAAATGAAAAACTGTTTTTT
TRBV7-6,NA,TRBJ1-2,NA,CASSPRGGPNYGYTF,TGTGCCAGCAGCCCCAGGGGAGGGCCTAACTATGGCTACACCTTC
TRBV13,NA,TRBJ1-1,few,CASSLGVFIEAFF,TGTGCCAGCTCCCTCGGGGTGTTTATTGAAGCTTTCTTT
TRBV5-6,NA,TRBJ2-4,NA,CASLRYHAKNIQYF,TGTGCCAGCCTGCGGTATCACGCCAAAAACATTCAGTACTTC
TRBV5-6,NA,TRBJ2-2,NA,CASSWGFSNTGELFF,TGTGCCAGCAGCTGGGGCTTCTCGAACACCGGGGAGCTGTTTTTT
TRBV7-6,NA,TRBJ2-6,NA,CASSLQSGSTSGANVLTF,TGTGCCAGCAGCTTACAGTCAGGATCGACCTCTGGGGCCAACGTCCTGACTTTC